This TCR beta chain originates from a study of blood T cell repertoires in COVID-19. As for the study in general: From the United States, Italy and Spain came samples of acute and convalescent COVID-19. In each case, the material was cDNA or gDNA derived from T cells, B-cell-depleted T cells, or PBMCs.

How the authors handled the data: Estimated nucleated cell counts came from reference gene primer amplification. Method: immunoSEQ multiplex PCR; TCRdb's copy keeps in-frame clones and lacks some. That table gives V, J and clone size, and the DNA gave D and trimming. The sample yields more than 95,000 clones, 90% seen once. The CDR3 is 15 residues long. Per germline, CDR1 MNHNS and CDR2 SASEGT. With respect to this clone: At one of its ends the junction is not consistent with the germline gene, which may arise from a read error.

Sequencing was carried out using peripheral blood. The chain uses TRBV6-1 and TRBJ1-4; perhaps TRBD1 as D (6 bases). The clonotype comes from a human donor with active COVID-19. The donor label of this sample is uncertain. The CDR3 loop reads CANSERGLLGEKLFF. The CDR3 DNA is TGTGCCAACAGTGAAAGGGGGTTGCTGGGTGAAAAACTGTTTTTT.